Below, one T cell receptor (beta chain) is given with its context. This sample is part of a study of blood T cell repertoires in COVID-19. The wider study: PBMCs, B-cell-depleted T cells, or T cells were the source of the cDNA or gDNA that made up the material.

The method was immunoSEQ multiplex PCR; TCRdb's version includes in-frame clones alone and lacks a portion of them. The table has a few hundred thousand clones, about nine tenths seen once. Across about two dozen US areas, participants ranged in age from roughly 18 to 89 years. Participant-reported clinical history was the basis for cohort assignment. Either two negative PCRs, clearance, or symptom resolution qualified Cohort 3 donors as recovered. The sample was PBMCs or T cells enriched from blood (not recorded which). The TCR was taken from a man aged 35-49 years who had recovered from COVID-19.

The CDR3 DNA reads TGTGCCAGCAGCCTAACAGGGTTCTCCTACGAGCAGTACTTC. It codes for CASSLTGFSYEQYF. The chain combines TRBV14 with TRBJ2-7; maybe TRBD1 (6 bases). Germline V lookup: CDR1 SGHDN, CDR2 FVKESK. The CDR3 is 14 residues long. Between the trimmed V and J ends, which lost 4 bases and 0 bases, there was a span of 10 bases. Filled out from reference TRBV14 and TRBJ2-7, the complete variable domain reads EAGVTQFPSHSVIEKGQTVTLRCDPISGHDNLYWYRRVMGKEIKFLLHFVKESKQDESGMPNNRFLAERTGGTYSTLKVQPAELEDSGVYFCASSLTGFSYEQYFGPGTRLTVT.